This is a list of T cell receptor beta chains from one sample in a study of CD8+ T cells in alopecia areata. TCRdb's table, derived via immunoSEQ multiplex PCR, lists solely in-frame clones and lacks some. The data contain under 250,000 clones, more than 55% of them singletons. The sequenced material came from CD8+ T cells sorted from blood. Receptors originate from a human donor in good health. Each CDR3 is given with its conserved first and last residue. The D gene is left open where the match is weak. Expanded clones are given a class, and other clones once, few, many or no size at all.

size: NA; D: NA; V: TRBV5-1; J: TRBJ2-7; DNA: TGCGCCAGCAGCTTGGAAGGAGGGGGTCGAGAGCAGTACTTC; CDR3: CASSLEGGGREQYF
size: NA; D: NA; V: TRBV6-5; J: TRBJ2-3; DNA: TGTGCCAGCAGTTACTCCCCAGATACGCAGTATTTT; CDR3: CASSYSPDTQYF
size: NA; D: TRBD1; V: TRBV6-1; J: TRBJ1-2; DNA: TGTGCCAGCAGTCAGACAGGGCGCGGCTACACCTTC; CDR3: CASSQTGRGYTF
size: few; D: TRBD1; V: TRBV4-1; J: TRBJ2-7; DNA: TGCGCCAGCAGCCTCCGGGACAGGGGCGAGCAGTACTTC; CDR3: CASSLRDRGEQYF
size: NA; D: TRBD2; V: TRBV27; J: TRBJ2-7; DNA: TGTGCCAGCAGTTTGAATAGCGGGAGCTCCTACGAGCAGTACTTC; CDR3: CASSLNSGSSYEQYF
size: NA; D: TRBD2; V: TRBV9; J: TRBJ2-1; DNA: TGTGCCAGCAGCGTACTCGGTGGAGCGGGAGATGAGCAGTTCTTC; CDR3: CASSVLGGAGDEQFF
size: NA; D: NA; V: TRBV27; J: TRBJ2-1; DNA: TGTGCCAGCAGTCCGGGTGGGGGGATCTACAATGAGCAGTTCTTC; CDR3: CASSPGGGIYNEQFF
size: NA; D: TRBD1; V: TRBV5-1; J: TRBJ2-1; DNA: TGCGCCAGCAGCTTGGAGGCAGGGGGCTACAATGAGCAGTTCTTC; CDR3: CASSLEAGGYNEQFF
size: many; D: TRBD1; V: TRBV11-2; J: TRBJ1-1; DNA: TGTGCCAGCAGCTATCGACAGGGAGAAGCTTTCTTT; CDR3: CASSYRQGEAFF
size: NA; D: TRBD2; V: TRBV29-1; J: TRBJ2-1; DNA: TGCAGCGTTGAATGGGGCCCGCGGGGGGAGCAGTTCTTC; CDR3: CSVEWGPRGEQFF
size: NA; D: NA; V: TRBV2; J: TRBJ1-4; DNA: TGTGCCAGCAGTGAATGGGACGTTGAAAAACTGTTTTTT; CDR3: CASSEWDVEKLFF
size: NA; D: NA; V: TRBV6-5; J: TRBJ2-7; DNA: TGTGCCAGCAGTTACTCGACTCAGGGGAGCGGCGAGCAGTACTTC; CDR3: CASSYSTQGSGEQYF
size: NA; D: TRBD1; V: TRBV4-1; J: TRBJ2-5; DNA: TGCGCCAGCAGCCTCGCGACAGGGACAAAAGAGACCCAGTACTTC; CDR3: CASSLATGTKETQYF
size: NA; D: TRBD1; V: TRBV7-9; J: TRBJ2-7; DNA: TGTGCCAGCAGCTGGGACAGCGTCTACGAGCAGTACTTC; CDR3: CASSWDSVYEQYF
size: few; D: NA; V: TRBV6-5; J: TRBJ2-7; DNA: TGTGCCAGCAGCCTAGGGCAGTCAACCTACGAGCAGTACTTC; CDR3: CASSLGQSTYEQYF
size: NA; D: NA; V: TRBV7-9; J: TRBJ2-7; DNA: TGTGCCAGCACCCTAGGGCCGACCTACGAGCAGTACTTC; CDR3: CASTLGPTYEQYF
size: NA; D: TRBD2; V: TRBV5-1; J: TRBJ2-5; DNA: TGCGCCAGCAGCTTTACTAGCGGACCAAGGGAGACCCAGTACTTC; CDR3: CASSFTSGPRETQYF
size: NA; D: TRBD1; V: TRBV7-9; J: TRBJ1-1; DNA: TGTGCCAGCAGCTTAGTCGAGGGGGCCGACGCTTTCTTT; CDR3: CASSLVEGADAFF
size: NA; D: TRBD1; V: TRBV4-1; J: TRBJ1-1; DNA: TGCGCCAGCAGTCCTCCGGGGACAGGGGGCGGAACTGAAGCTTTCTTT; CDR3: CASSPPGTGGGTEAFF
size: few; D: TRBD1; V: TRBV10-3; J: TRBJ1-1; DNA: TGTGCCACCTTGGGACAGGGCGGTACTGAAGCTTTCTTT; CDR3: CATLGQGGTEAFF
size: few; D: NA; V: TRBV13; J: TRBJ1-2; DNA: TGTGCCAGCAGCTTAGGGCAGGGGCCCTACACCTTC; CDR3: CASSLGQGPYTF
size: NA; D: TRBD1; V: TRBV19; J: TRBJ2-1; DNA: TGTGCCAGTAGCTTACGGGGACAGGGTGGCAATGAGCAGTTCTTC; CDR3: CASSLRGQGGNEQFF
size: few; D: NA; V: TRBV5-1; J: TRBJ2-3; DNA: TGCGCCAGCAGCTTGGAGGCAGCCAGGAGCACAGATACGCAGTATTTT; CDR3: CASSLEAARSTDTQYF
size: NA; D: NA; V: TRBV29-1; J: TRBJ2-1; DNA: TGCAGCGTTGTTGAAGGCAATGAGCAGTTCTTC; CDR3: CSVVEGNEQFF
size: NA; D: NA; V: TRBV29-1; J: TRBJ1-5; DNA: TGCAGCGTTGCGGGCGGAAGCAATCAGCCCCAGCATTTT; CDR3: CSVAGGSNQPQHF
size: few; D: TRBD1; V: TRBV7-9; J: TRBJ1-2; DNA: TGTGCCAGCACCCCTTTCGAGACAGGGCGAAGGGGCTACACCTTC; CDR3: CASTPFETGRRGYTF
size: NA; D: TRBD2; V: TRBV7-9; J: TRBJ2-2; DNA: TGTGCCAGCAGCTTACTTAGCGGGGGTATCGCCGGGGAGCTGTTTTTT; CDR3: CASSLLSGGIAGELFF
size: NA; D: NA; V: TRBV23-1; J: TRBJ1-2; DNA: TGCGCCAGCAGCCCCGGGGTCGGCTACACCTTC; CDR3: CASSPGVGYTF
size: NA; D: TRBD2; V: TRBV5-1; J: TRBJ2-5; DNA: TGCGCCAGCAGCACTGGACTAGCGGGGGAGCAAGAGACCCAGTACTTC; CDR3: CASSTGLAGEQETQYF
size: NA; D: NA; V: TRBV6-5; J: TRBJ1-2; DNA: TGTGCCAGCAGTTACTCGAACCGGGCAGGGAACTATGGCTACACCTTC; CDR3: CASSYSNRAGNYGYTF
size: NA; D: NA; V: TRBV25-1; J: TRBJ1-2; DNA: TGTGCCAGCAGTGAGGGTAACTATGGCTACACCTTC; CDR3: CASSEGNYGYTF
size: NA; D: NA; V: TRBV29-1; J: TRBJ2-5; DNA: TGCAGCGCCGACGACGGGAGACAAGAGACCCAGTACTTC; CDR3: CSADDGRQETQYF
size: NA; D: TRBD2; V: TRBV4-1; J: TRBJ2-1; DNA: TGCGCCAGCAGCCCCCTCCCTGCTAGCGGCTCCTACAATGAGCAGTTCTTC; CDR3: CASSPLPASGSYNEQFF
size: NA; D: NA; V: TRBV6-6; J: TRBJ2-4; DNA: TGTGCCAGCAGTTTACCAGGCGAAAACATTCAGTACTTC; CDR3: CASSLPGENIQYF
size: NA; D: TRBD1; V: TRBV27; J: TRBJ1-6; DNA: TGTGCCAGCAGTTTCAGACAGGGTTATTCACCCCTCCACTTT; CDR3: CASSFRQGYSPLHF
size: NA; D: TRBD1; V: TRBV7-9; J: TRBJ1-1; DNA: TGTGCCAGCAGCGACGGACAGGGGTTTGAAGCTTTCTTT; CDR3: CASSDGQGFEAFF